This TCR beta chain derives from a study of cytomegalovirus exposure and HLA in healthy donors. PCR involved 60 Vbeta and 13 Jbeta primers. Sequencing was performed with immunoSEQ multiplex PCR; in TCRdb, only in-frame clones are kept and a portion is missing. The sample shows 150,000 to 200,000 clones, roughly 78% of them seen only once. Germline V gene sequence: CDR1 LGHNA, CDR2 YNFKEQ. CDR3 size: 16 residues. With 5 bases clipped from V and 1 base from J, the junction kept 10 bases outside the gene matches. The receptor was derived from a woman between 40 and 50 years old in good health and CMV-seronegative. The rearrangement uses TRBV4-2 and TRBJ2-5, with TRBD1 identical over 7 bases. The sequenced sample was PBMCs. Written as DNA, the CDR3 is TGTGCCAGCAGCTCCCCATTTCGGACAGGCCAAGAGACCCAGTACTTC. Its translation is CASSSPFRTGQETQYF.